These 18 T cell receptor beta chains were all obtained from the same sample, sequenced in a study of OX40 agonist ivuxolimab in advanced cancers. Method: immunoSEQ multiplex PCR; TCRdb's copy keeps in-frame clones and lacks some. The data show about 58,000 clones, approximately 91% seen once. The input for sequencing was CD4+ or CD8+ T cells sorted from blood, taken in a trial of the OX40 agonist ivuxolimab. The source of these receptors is an adult with an advanced solid tumor such as melanoma, head and neck, liver or kidney cancer.

The chain recombines TRBV6-5 with TRBJ1-4; 9 bases align to TRBD1. The V and J ends lost 5 bases and 6 bases, in that order; junction bases with no gene match: 7. CDR1 is MNHEY, CDR2 SVGAGI, per germline. CDR3 length equals 15 residues. The CDR3 protein is CASSNTGGLDEKLFF. The CDR3 coding sequence is TGTGCCAGCAGTAACACAGGGGGCCTTGATGAAAAACTGTTTTTT.

In this sample, this clone turned up once. The rearrangement uses TRBV11-2 and TRBJ2-1, with TRBD1 identical over 8 bases. CDR1 and CDR2 from the germline V gene are SGHAT and FQNNGV. The CDR3 runs 14 residues. The ends lost 4 bases at V and 14 bases at J; junction bases unmatched: 13. The CDR3 sequence is CASSSGQGLAGEFF. Written as DNA, the CDR3 is TGTGCCAGCAGCTCCGGACAGGGTTTGGCGGGCGAGTTCTTC.

The rearrangement joins TRBV6-5 to TRBJ1-2; D is undetermined. Trimming shortened V by 4 bases and J by 7 bases, and 16 bases separated the two germline ends. This CDR3 is built from 14 residues. Germline V gene data show CDR1 as MNHEY and CDR2 as SVGAGI. In DNA, the CDR3 is TGTGCCAGCAGTTCGGCCCCACAGCGAGCTGGCTACACCTTC. This encodes CASSSAPQRAGYTF.

The rearrangement links TRBV19 to TRBJ2-2; 10 nucleotides agree with TRBD1. The junction had 11 bases not matched to a gene; V was cut back by 4 bases and J by 0 bases. There are 19 residues in the CDR3. Germline values: CDR1 LNHDA, CDR2 SQIVND (reference sequence). The CDR3 nucleotides read TGTGCCAGTAGTAGACGTGGGACAGGGGTCAACGCGAACACCGGGGAGCTGTTTTTT. This sequence encodes CASSRRGTGVNANTGELFF.

This clone was picked up one time. J is TRBJ2-1 and V is TRBV28, with 8 bases identical to TRBD1. Germline CDR1 reads MDHEN; CDR2 reads SYDVKM. The CDR3 has 15 residues. The ends lost 7 bases at V and 8 bases at J; junction bases unmatched: 13. DNA for the CDR3: TGTGCCAGCACCTTTACAGGACAGGGTCCCCATGAGCAGTTCTTC. This encodes CASTFTGQGPHEQFF.

The chain uses TRBV30 and TRBJ1-5, with D possibly matching TRBD1 (6 bases). This CDR3 spans 14 amino acids. Trimming shortened V by 8 bases and J by 0 bases, and 14 bases separated the two germline ends. CDR1 is GTSNPN and CDR2 is SVGIG in the germline V gene (reference sequence). The CDR3 region is CALGRGNSNQPQHF. As DNA, the CDR3 is TGTGCCCTCGGGAGGGGGAATAGCAATCAGCCCCAGCATTTT.

The V call is TRBV9, the J call TRBJ1-2, with 11 positions matching TRBD1. Trimming took 4 bases from V and 8 from J; bases not matched to a gene: 10. The CDR3 length is 15 residues. Germline V CDR1 and CDR2: SGDLS, YYNGEE. The CDR3 reads CASSPPGQGEQGYTF. CDR3 DNA sequence: TGTGCCAGCAGCCCCCCGGGACAGGGGGAGCAAGGCTACACCTTC.

The chain joins TRBV5-6 to TRBJ1-4; D gene unclear. The CDR3 spans 14 residues. V lost 4 bases to trimming and J lost 8 bases, with 15 bases between them. Germline CDR1 SGHDT, CDR2 YYEEEE. The CDR3 DNA reads TGTGCCAGCAGCCACACTGACGTTAGGGAAAAACTGTTTTTT. Encoded protein: CASSHTDVREKLFF.

Remarks on this clone: A junction end diverges from the germline sequence, so it may reflect a read error. The rearrangement joins TRBV7-7 to TRBJ2-1, with TRBD1 as a possible D gene (5 bases). The CDR3 spans 13 residues. CDR1 SSHAT and CDR2 FNYEAQ come from the germline V gene (reference sequence). The CDR3 protein is CASSLDIYNEQFF. The CDR3 bases are TGTGCTAGCAGCTTGGACATCTACAATGAGCAGTTCTTC.

The chain carries TRBV20-1 and TRBJ2-1; the D is unclear. The V end lost 4 bases, the J end lost 6 bases, and 4 bases lay between the germline ends. Germline CDR1 DFQATT, CDR2 SNEGSKA (reference sequence). The CDR3 sequence is 10 residues long. The CDR3 region is CSATGNEQFF. CDR3 coding DNA: TGCAGTGCTACAGGCAATGAGCAGTTCTTC.

The gene calls are TRBV5-1 and TRBJ2-7, with 11 bases aligning to TRBD1. V shed 4 bases, J shed 4 bases, and the junction held 7 bases outside the gene matches. Germline V gene sequence: CDR1 SGHRS, CDR2 YFSETQ. The CDR3 is 15 residues long. The CDR3 DNA sequence: TGCGCCAGCAGCCGGGGACAGGGGGACGAATACGAGCAGTACTTC. Translation: CASSRGQGDEYEQYF.

The rearrangement joins TRBV5-1 to TRBJ2-7; D call uncertain. The germline CDR1 and CDR2 sequences are SGHRS and YFSETQ. This CDR3 region has 14 residues. The germline V and J ends were trimmed by 0 bases and 1 base, with 8 bases remaining between them. The CDR3 region is CASSLADRSYEQYF. CDR3 sequence (DNA): TGCGCCAGCAGCTTGGCCGACCGGTCCTACGAGCAGTACTTC.

This sequence joins TRBV4-2 and TRBJ2-7, with 7 bases aligning to TRBD2. This CDR3 comprises 12 residues. V lost 6 bases and J lost 7; bases outside the gene matches: 6. Germline V gene data show CDR1 as LGHNA and CDR2 as YNFKEQ. The CDR3 nucleotides are TGTGCCAGCAGAAGCAGCGGGGAGGAGCAGTACTTC. Translation: CASRSSGEEQYF.

The CDR3 loop is CATPGGPNNEQFF. The CDR3 DNA reads TGTGCCACGCCCGGGGGGCCCAACAATGAGCAGTTCTTC. The rearrangement joins TRBV7-9 to TRBJ2-1, with D possibly TRBD2 on 7 matching bases. V was clipped by 10 bases and J by 5 bases, with 15 bases between them. The CDR3 spans 13 residues. The germline gives CDR1 SEHNR, CDR2 FQNEAQ (reference sequence).

V gene TRBV5-1 combines with J gene TRBJ1-2; TRBD1 agrees at 7 bases. The CDR3 sequence is 15 residues long. Germline lookup yields CDR1 SGHRS and CDR2 YFSETQ. J lost 4 bases, V lost 0 bases, and 6 bases had no gene match. This chain's CDR3 is CASSLDVAGGYGYTF. As DNA, the CDR3 is TGCGCCAGCAGCTTGGACGTTGCAGGGGGCTATGGCTACACCTTC.

The chain uses TRBV4-2 and TRBJ1-1; tentative D call: TRBD1 (6 bases). This CDR3 comprises 15 residues. Germline lookup yields CDR1 LGHNA and CDR2 YNFKEQ. The V end was cut by 2 bases, the J end by 3 bases, with 13 bases between. The CDR3: CASSQHDRSDTEAFF. In DNA form, the CDR3 reads TGTGCCAGCAGCCAACATGACAGGAGCGACACTGAAGCTTTCTTT.

The chain uses TRBV5-8 and TRBJ1-6, with D hard to call. The length of the CDR3 is 13 residues. Trimming shortened V by 5 bases and J by 9 bases, and 12 bases separated the two germline ends. The V gene's germline CDR1 is SGHTS and CDR2 YDEGEE. CDR3 nucleotides: TGTGCCAGCAGTCAAGGGTGGAGTTCACCCCTCCACTTT. Its translation: CASSQGWSSPLHF. Filled out from reference TRBV5-8 and TRBJ1-6, the complete variable domain reads EAGVTQSPTHLIKTRGQQATLRCSPISGHTSVYWYQQALGLGLQFLLWYDEGEERNRGNFPPRFSGRQFPNYSSELNVNALELEDSALYLCASSQGWSSPLHFGNGTRLTVT.

This clone turned up a few times. The chain couples TRBV4-1 to TRBJ2-1; D call uncertain. Trimming took 0 bases from V and 0 from J, leaving 15 bases between them. CDR3 length: 18 amino acids. Germline lookup yields CDR1 MGHRA and CDR2 YSYEKL. In DNA form, the CDR3 reads TGCGCCAGCAGCCAAGAGGTCGGCCAGGTAAGCTCCTACAATGAGCAGTTCTTC. Amino acids: CASSQEVGQVSSYNEQFF.